Listed here are 19 T cell receptor beta chains from one sample, sequenced in a study of blood T cell repertoires in COVID-19. Clones were read by immunoSEQ multiplex PCR, and TCRdb kept only the in-frame ones, dropping some. The sample lists about 250,000 clones, around nine tenths occurring once. Sequencing was performed on peripheral blood. All receptors derive from a man in his late teens or twenties with active or convalescent COVID-19.

The chain employs TRBV5-4 and TRBJ1-6; TRBD1 is a possible D gene (5 bases). With 2 bases removed from V and 8 bases from J, the gap between germline ends came to 14 bases. Looked up from germline, CDR1 is SGHNT and CDR2 is YYREEE (reference sequence). The length of the CDR3 is 15 residues. In DNA, the CDR3 is TGTGCCAGCAGCTTATCCTTACAGACAGATTCACCCCTCCACTTT. This codes for CASSLSLQTDSPLHF.

In DNA, the CDR3 is TGTGCCAGCAGCCCGGGGGGGGGCGTGGTAGAGACCCAGTACTTC. It specifies CASSPGGGVVETQYF. J is TRBJ2-5 and V is TRBV7-2; 8 positions match TRBD2. The germline V gene has CDR1 SGHTA and CDR2 FQGNSA. The CDR3 has 15 residues. The ends lost 5 bases at V and 4 bases at J; junction bases unmatched: 9.

This chain uses TRBV9 with TRBJ1-1; the D gene is possibly TRBD1 (5 bases). Trimming left V 4 bases short and J 4 bases short, with 11 bases between. Germline lookup yields CDR1 SGDLS and CDR2 YYNGEE. The CDR3 has 13 amino acids. Here the CDR3 DNA reads TGTGCCAGCAGCCATAGCGGGGGCACTGAAGCTTTCTTT. Protein: CASSHSGGTEAFF.

In this sample, this clone turned up once. The V and J genes are TRBV5-8 and TRBJ1-6; weak D call: TRBD1 (5 bases). The CDR3 extends over 14 amino acids. Trimming shortened V by 3 bases and J by 4 bases, and 8 bases separated the two germline ends. CDR1 and CDR2 (germline): SGHTS, YDEGEE. In DNA form, the CDR3 reads TGTGCCAGCAGCTACGACAGTTATAATTCACCCCTCCACTTT. Protein sequence: CASSYDSYNSPLHF.

This rearrangement joins TRBV5-4 to TRBJ2-5, with 10 bases lining up with TRBD2. Losses at the gene ends were 0 bases for V and 9 bases for J; bases not matched to a gene: 8. CDR1 is SGHNT and CDR2 is YYREEE in the germline V gene (reference sequence). CDR3 length: 15 residues. This chain's CDR3 is CASSLAERGGMSQYF. As DNA, the CDR3 is TGTGCCAGCAGCTTGGCCGAGCGGGGGGGCATGTCCCAGTACTTC.

This sequence joins TRBV7-9 and TRBJ1-1; a weak D match, TRBD1 (5 bases). The germline V gene has CDR1 SEHNR and CDR2 FQNEAQ (reference sequence). CDR3 length: 14 amino acids. The V and J ends lost 4 bases and 1 base respectively, with 10 bases between them. DNA for the CDR3: TGTGCCAGCAGCTCCCAAGACAGGAACACTGAAGCTTTCTTT. The encoded protein is CASSSQDRNTEAFF.

The chain couples TRBV19 to TRBJ2-7; maybe TRBD2 (6 bases). The CDR3 has 17 residues. Germline CDR1 reads LNHDA; CDR2 reads SQIVND (reference sequence). Deletions cut 0 bases from V and 4 bases from J, with 19 bases between. In DNA, the CDR3 is TGTGCCAGTAGTATAGATGGGCCCGGGGACTTGCATTACGAGCAGTACTTC. Translating it yields CASSIDGPGDLHYEQYF.

This chain links TRBV7-2 with TRBJ1-5; D unresolved. V was cut by 3 bases and J by 2 bases, with 11 bases left in between. CDR1 SGHTA and CDR2 FQGNSA come from the germline V gene. The CDR3 contains 15 residues. As DNA, the CDR3 is TGTGCCAGCAGCTTTAATAGTCGAGGCAATCAGCCCCAGCATTTT. This codes for CASSFNSRGNQPQHF.

The rearrangement joins TRBV11-3 to TRBJ2-1, with D possibly matching TRBD1 (5 bases). V lost 5 bases to trimming and J lost 3 bases, with 11 bases between them. Germline CDR1 is SGHNT and CDR2 is YENEEA. The CDR3 loop spans 14 amino acids. In nucleotides, the CDR3 is TGTGCCAGCAGCCACCGACAGAGCTACAATGAGCAGTTCTTC. Translating it yields CASSHRQSYNEQFF. Drawing the rest from reference TRBV11-3 and TRBJ2-1, the complete variable domain is EAGVVQSPRYKIIEKKQPVAFWCNPISGHNTLYWYLQNLGQGPELLIRYENEEAVDDSQLPKDRFSAERLKGVDSTLKIQPAELGDSAVYLCASSHRQSYNEQFFGPGTRLTVL.

The chain couples TRBV14 to TRBJ2-7; the D gene is possibly TRBD1 (6 bases). Germline-derived CDR1 and CDR2 are SGHDN and FVKESK. CDR3 length: 12 residues. V was trimmed by 4 bases and J by 7 bases, leaving 11 bases between them. CDR3 in DNA: TGTGCCAGCAGCCTAACCGGGACAGAGCAGTACTTC. Protein sequence: CASSLTGTEQYF.

CDR3 nucleotide sequence: TGTGCCAGCAGTCGACAGGGGCGGGAGACCCAGTACTTC. Protein: CASSRQGRETQYF. This chain uses TRBV6-5 with TRBJ2-5, with 8 nucleotides matching TRBD1. V shed 5 bases and J 5 bases; nucleotides not matched to a gene: 4. The germline V gene encodes CDR1 MNHEY and CDR2 SVGAGI. This CDR3 is 13 amino acids long.

This rearrangement joins TRBV3-1 (or the pseudogene TRBV3-2) to TRBJ2-1; 9 nucleotides match TRBD2. V was clipped by 0 bases and J by 4 bases; unmatched bases: 7. The CDR3 spans 17 residues. The germline gives CDR1 LGHDT, CDR2 YNNKEL (reference sequence). DNA for the CDR3: TGTGCCAGCAGCCAAGATCTCGGACTAGCGAGATACAATGAGCAGTTCTTC. Protein: CASSQDLGLARYNEQFF.

The V and J genes are TRBV7-2 and TRBJ1-1; D gene uncertain. The CDR3 has 12 residues. Germline V CDR1 and CDR2: SGHTA, FQGNSA. Trimming stripped 5 bases from V and 6 bases from J, with 10 bases between. The CDR3 sequence: CASSRRRAEAFF. CDR3 DNA sequence: TGTGCCAGCAGCCGCCGACGGGCTGAAGCTTTCTTT.

The rearrangement joins TRBV28 to TRBJ2-7, with 10 bases that match TRBD1. Germline loops: CDR1 MDHEN, CDR2 SYDVKM. The CDR3 is made up of 13 amino acids. Trimming cost V 10 bases and J 5 bases; bases outside gene matches: 8. The CDR3 DNA follows: TGTGCCACCTATGACAGGGGGCACGACGAGCAGTACTTC. Its protein is CATYDRGHDEQYF.

This chain links TRBV15 with TRBJ2-1; TRBD1 aligns across 7 bases. V dropped 3 bases and J dropped 4; count of bases not matched to a gene: 12. The CDR3 is 17 amino acids. The germline CDR1 and CDR2 sequences are LNHNV and YYDKDF (reference sequence). DNA for the CDR3: TGTGCCACCAGCAGTGTACTCACAGGGGTGGGGTACAATGAGCAGTTCTTC. As protein: CATSSVLTGVGYNEQFF.

The chain is built from TRBV6-5 and TRBJ2-2; 8 nucleotides agree with TRBD1. Germline V gene data show CDR1 as MNHEY and CDR2 as SVGAGI. The CDR3 runs 14 residues. V lost 6 bases and J lost 7; bases outside the gene matches: 7. The CDR3 is CASSHQGADGELFF. As DNA, the CDR3 is TGTGCCAGCAGCCACCAGGGGGCTGACGGGGAGCTGTTTTTT.

Written as DNA, the CDR3 is TGTGCCAGCAGCTCAACCAACAGGGGGCCGTACACTGAAGCTTTCTTT. Residues: CASSSTNRGPYTEAFF. V and J are TRBV5-6 and TRBJ1-1; 9 nucleotides line up with TRBD1. Trimming took 3 bases from V and 3 from J; bases not matched to a gene: 9. CDR3 length: 16 amino acids. The germline V gene encodes CDR1 SGHDT and CDR2 YYEEEE.

The V and J genes are TRBV27 and TRBJ2-3; D is perhaps TRBD2 (6 bases). Trimming pared 7 bases from V and 5 bases from J, leaving 16 bases between. The CDR3 runs to 14 residues. The germline V gene has CDR1 MNHEY and CDR2 SMNVEV (reference sequence). The CDR3 DNA sequence: TGTGCCAGCACCCCGGGGGTGGGAAAAGATACGCAGTATTTT. Translated: CASTPGVGKDTQYF.

The chain links TRBV11-2 to TRBJ2-3, with 8 positions matching TRBD2. Losses at the gene ends were 3 bases for V and 2 bases for J; bases not matched to a gene: 1. Germline CDR1 is SGHAT and CDR2 is FQNNGV. The CDR3 has 14 residues. In DNA form, the CDR3 reads TGTGCCAGCAGCTTGACTAGCGACACAGATACGCAGTATTTT. Protein product: CASSLTSDTDTQYF.